This T cell receptor (beta chain) was found in a study of blood T cells in healthy people across ages. General observations from the study: The CMV status of each donor remained undetermined, and this could have confounded shifts in expanded clonotypes. The study found TCR beta diversity correlated strongly with naive T cell percentage.

Germline values: CDR1 SEHNR, CDR2 FQNEAQ (reference sequence). This CDR3 spans 16 amino acids. V shed 7 bases, J shed 2 bases, and the junction held 10 bases outside the gene matches. Concerning this clonotype: Its target is unknown.

A second PCR of 7 to 11 cycles used a sample-barcoded 5' primer and a J-beta primer mix. Template switching added a 12-random-nucleotide identifier to every cDNA molecule. MiXCR, run by TCRdb on the 5' RACE reads, gives a single entry per CDR3 protein. The table lists about 720,000 distinct CDR3 sequences, over 20% of them singletons. Whenever a sample was processed, at least 6 million PBMCs were isolated. The V call is TRBV7-9, the J call TRBJ2-5, with 10 bases aligning to TRBD2. Sequenced material: blood. The TCR comes from a man between 65 and 85 years old in good health. The CDR3 DNA reads TGTGCCAGCACCAGTCGTGGGACTAGCGTACAAGAGACCCAGTACTTC. It encodes CASTSRGTSVQETQYF.